The 19 T cell receptor beta chains given below trace back to one sample, sequenced in a study of breast tumors, draining lymph nodes, adjacent tissues (dated by TCRdb to 2015 to 2016). Library preparation was by multiplex PCR. The data were produced on an Illumina HiSeq 2000. TCRdb applied fastp at Q25 and MiXCR to the public reads, then kept only in-frame beta chains. Merged by CDR3 protein, the rows form single entries marked with the most common genes and DNA. Here the sample has 100,000 or so distinct CDR3 sequences; around 21% occur a single time. Roughly 1.2% of the sample is taken by the ten largest. Lymph node samples were obtained from the axillary draining lymph nodes of breast cancer patients. The sequenced sample was axillary lymph node tissue. These receptors came from a female donor with breast cancer. Some clones in this sample may be carry-over from other donors' samples.

As for this clonotype: A read error may explain this, as a much larger clone is one base away. The chain employs TRBV7-2 and TRBJ2-2; D not resolved. The CDR3 spans 15 residues. Germline V lookup: CDR1 SGHTA, CDR2 FQGNSA. V gave up 1 base and J gave up 6 bases, with 12 bases separating them. CDR3 residues: CASSLDLIAPGELFF. The CDR3 nucleotides read TGTGCCAGCAGCTTAGACCTAATCGCCCCCGGGGAGCTGTTTTTT.

This clonotype was seen ten or more times. The rearrangement links TRBV4-1 to TRBJ1-2; the D is unclear. Trimming stripped 1 base from V and 8 bases from J, with 17 bases between. This CDR3 comprises 15 residues. CDR1 is MGHRA and CDR2 is YSYEKL in the germline V gene. The DNA for the CDR3 is TGCGCCAGCAGCCAAGGGTACGGGAATTCATGGGGCTACACCTTC. Protein: CASSQGYGNSWGYTF.

This clonotype was seen repeatedly, ten times or more. The V gene is TRBV18, the J gene TRBJ1-2; D is ambiguous. The germline V gene encodes CDR1 KGHSH and CDR2 LQKENI. The CDR3 has 14 residues. Trimming shortened V by 2 bases and J by 6 bases, and 13 bases separated the two germline ends. In DNA, the CDR3 is TGTGCCAGCTCACCAGAGAGGGTTGACAATGGCTACACCTTC. Its protein product is CASSPERVDNGYTF.

Concerning this clonotype itself: A much larger clonotype is one base distant, so this may be a read error. The chain has TRBV15 and TRBJ1-5; maybe TRBD1 (5 bases). Germline V gene lookup returns CDR1 LNHNV and CDR2 YYDKDF (reference sequence). Trimming stripped 1 base from V and 0 bases from J, with 13 bases between. The CDR3 sequence is 17 residues long. The CDR3 reads CATSRGIWGNSNQPQHF. The CDR3 coding sequence is TGTGCCACCAGCAGAGGTATATGGGGGAATAGCAATCAGCCCCAGCATTTT.

This clonotype has ten or more counts. V usage is TRBV5-1 and J usage is TRBJ2-3; 9 positions match TRBD1. The V and J ends lost 4 bases and 6 bases, in that order; junction bases with no gene match: 12. Germline V gives CDR1 SGHRS, CDR2 YFSETQ. This CDR3 is 16 amino acids long. In DNA, the CDR3 is TGCGCCAGCAGCAGGGACAGGGAAGGGGTGTTGGATACGCAGTATTTT. This encodes CASSRDREGVLDTQYF. Based on the CDR3 plus reference TRBV5-1 and TRBJ2-3, the full variable domain is KAGVTQTPRYLIKTRGQQVTLSCSPISGHRSVSWYQQTPGQGLQFLFEYFSETQRNKGNFPGRFSGRQFSNSRSEMNVSTLELGDSALYLCASSRDREGVLDTQYFGPGTRLTVL.

The table lists this clonotype with many counts. The chain joins TRBV12-3 or TRBV12-4 to TRBJ2-1; 8 bases map to TRBD1. CDR3 length: 13 amino acids. Unmatched junction bases numbered 5, after V lost 6 bases and J lost 7 bases. The CDR3 DNA follows: TGTGCCAGCAGCAGGACAGGGTGGAATGAGCAGTTCTTC. Protein product: CASSRTGWNEQFF.

This rearrangement joins TRBV2 to TRBJ2-3, with 11 bases that match TRBD2. With V trimmed by 6 bases and J by 8 bases, 10 bases remained unmatched. The CDR3 is made up of 15 amino acids. Germline CDR1 and CDR2: SNHLY and FYNNEI. CDR3 DNA: TGTGCCAGCAGACGACTAGCGGGATCTTGGGGTACGCAGTATTTT. Translation: CASRRLAGSWGTQYF.

This chain uses TRBV2 with TRBJ1-5; 10 bases fit TRBD1. CDR1 and CDR2 from the germline V gene are SNHLY and FYNNEI. There are 13 residues in the CDR3. With 8 bases clipped from V and 4 bases from J, the junction kept 2 bases outside the gene matches. CDR3: CASGTGVNQPQHF. The CDR3, as DNA: TGTGCCAGCGGGACAGGGGTGAATCAGCCCCAGCATTTT.

This clonotype has a count of ten or more. The rearrangement joins TRBV3-1 to TRBJ2-7; 7 bases match TRBD1. V gave up 4 bases and J gave up 1 base; unmatched junction bases: 4. This CDR3 contains 14 residues. The germline V gene has CDR1 LGHDT and CDR2 YNNKEL (reference sequence). CDR3 DNA: TGTGCCAGCAGCCTAGGGGACAGTTCCTACGAGCAGTACTTC. It translates to CASSLGDSSYEQYF.

This clonotype was counted at least ten times. The rearrangement joins TRBV10-3 to TRBJ2-2, with TRBD1 matching over 8 bases. V lost 4 bases to trimming and J lost 0 bases; unmatched junction nucleotides: 13. The CDR3 consists of 19 residues. From germline, CDR1 is ENHRY and CDR2 SYGVKD. CDR3: CAISGGQGGVEANTGELFF. CDR3 nucleotide sequence: TGTGCCATCAGTGGAGGACAGGGTGGGGTGGAAGCGAACACCGGGGAGCTGTTTTTT.

This clonotype has at least ten counts. The chain links TRBV6-6 to TRBJ1-4; D is unresolved. The CDR3 runs 15 residues. Germline V gene data show CDR1 as MNHNY and CDR2 as SVGAGI (reference sequence). Trimming pared 5 bases from V and 4 bases from J, leaving 14 bases between. CDR3 DNA sequence: TGTGCCAGCAGTACCCACACCCTTAGTAATGAAAAACTGTTTTTT. Its translation: CASSTHTLSNEKLFF.

This clonotype was detected ten times or more. The CDR3 reads CASSPQGGRETQYF. The CDR3, as DNA: TGCGCCAGCAGCCCACAGGGGGGACGGGAGACCCAGTACTTC. The rearrangement links TRBV5-1 to TRBJ2-5; 8 bases are a match to TRBD1. Trimming took 4 bases from V and 5 from J; bases not matched to a gene: 7. The germline V gene has CDR1 SGHRS and CDR2 YFSETQ. This CDR3 contains 14 residues. Complete variable domain (other parts from reference TRBV5-1 and TRBJ2-5): KAGVTQTPRYLIKTRGQQVTLSCSPISGHRSVSWYQQTPGQGLQFLFEYFSETQRNKGNFPGRFSGRQFSNSRSEMNVSTLELGDSALYLCASSPQGGRETQYFGPGTRLLVL.

As for this clonotype: This clone may be a read error of a much larger clone one base away. J is TRBJ1-4 and V is TRBV10-3, with D uncertain. Germline assignment: CDR1 ENHRY and CDR2 SYGVKD. The CDR3 is 12 amino acids. Here the CDR3 reads CAISGDNKKLFF. Here the CDR3 DNA reads TGTGCCATCAGTGGGGATAATAAAAAACTGTTTTTT.

CDR3 coding DNA: TGTGCCAGCAGGGACGGACTAGCAGTCTTTTACAATGAGCAGTTCTTC. This translates into CASRDGLAVFYNEQFF. This sequence joins TRBV6-1 and TRBJ2-1; 8 bases match TRBD2. The V segment lost 6 bases and the J segment 4 bases; nucleotides outside the gene matches: 11. This CDR3 is 16 amino acids long. The germline V gene encodes CDR1 MNHNS and CDR2 SASEGT.

This clonotype was seen at least ten times. V and J are TRBV5-4 and TRBJ2-1; a possible D gene is TRBD2 (5 bases). Germline-derived CDR1 and CDR2 are SGHNT and YYREEE (reference sequence). The CDR3 totals 15 residues. Deletions cut 4 bases from V and 0 bases from J, with 11 bases between. CDR3 coding DNA: TGTGCCAGCAGCCCAACCACTAGCTCCTACAATGAGCAGTTCTTC. Protein: CASSPTTSSYNEQFF.

This clonotype was observed at least ten times. The chain combines TRBV9 with TRBJ2-5; TRBD2 matches at 15 bases. Trimming removed 5 bases from V and 3 bases from J; junction bases left unmatched: 5. This CDR3 region has 16 residues. Per the germline V gene, CDR1 is SGDLS and CDR2 is YYNGEE. The CDR3 is CASSDGTSGGKETQYF. The CDR3 bases are TGTGCCAGCAGTGATGGGACTAGCGGGGGGAAAGAGACCCAGTACTTC.

Details on this clonotype: This could be a read error, since a much larger clone is one nucleotide away. The V and J genes are TRBV4-1 and TRBJ2-3; possibly TRBD2 for D (6 bases). V was clipped by 0 bases and J by 1 base, with 14 bases between them. The CDR3 consists of 17 residues. Germline-derived CDR1 and CDR2 are MGHRA and YSYEKL. DNA of the CDR3: TGCGCCAGCAGCCAAGAGTTCGGGACTGGCGGCACAGATACGCAGTATTTT. As protein: CASSQEFGTGGTDTQYF.

This clonotype was recorded many times. The chain employs TRBV5-6 and TRBJ2-3; maybe TRBD1 (6 bases). The CDR3 consists of 15 residues. Germline-derived CDR1 and CDR2 are SGHDT and YYEEEE. V lost 2 bases to trimming and J lost 2 bases, with 12 bases between them. The CDR3 nucleotides are TGTGCCAGCAGCTTAGGGGGTTGGCACACAGATACGCAGTATTTT. As protein: CASSLGGWHTDTQYF.

This clonotype has ten or more counts. This chain's CDR3 is CASSDPGQGVLDYGYTF. The CDR3 DNA reads as TGTGCCAGCAGCGACCCGGGACAGGGTGTATTGGACTATGGCTACACCTTC. The rearrangement links TRBV9 to TRBJ1-2; the match to TRBD1 covers 9 bases. The CDR3 length is 17 residues. V dropped 3 bases and J dropped 3; count of bases not matched to a gene: 12. Germline V lookup: CDR1 SGDLS, CDR2 YYNGEE.